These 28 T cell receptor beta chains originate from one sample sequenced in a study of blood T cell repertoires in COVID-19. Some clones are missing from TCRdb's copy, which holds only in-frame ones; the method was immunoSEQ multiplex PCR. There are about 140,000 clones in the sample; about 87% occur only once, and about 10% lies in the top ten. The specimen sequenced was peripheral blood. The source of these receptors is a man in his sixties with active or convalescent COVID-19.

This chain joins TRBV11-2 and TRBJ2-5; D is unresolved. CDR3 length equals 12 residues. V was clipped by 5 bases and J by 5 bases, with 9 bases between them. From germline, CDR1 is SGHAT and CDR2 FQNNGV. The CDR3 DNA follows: TGTGCCAGCAGCCATCAATTCGAGACCCAGTACTTC. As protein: CASSHQFETQYF.

The DNA for the CDR3 is TGCGCCAGCAGCCAAGATACGGTGAACAGGTTCTACGAGCAGTACTTC. It specifies CASSQDTVNRFYEQYF. The genes are TRBV4-1 and TRBJ2-7, with a possible D match to TRBD1 (5 bases). Per germline, CDR1 MGHRA and CDR2 YSYEKL. The CDR3 extends over 16 amino acids. V was cut by 0 bases and J by 3 bases, with 15 bases left in between.

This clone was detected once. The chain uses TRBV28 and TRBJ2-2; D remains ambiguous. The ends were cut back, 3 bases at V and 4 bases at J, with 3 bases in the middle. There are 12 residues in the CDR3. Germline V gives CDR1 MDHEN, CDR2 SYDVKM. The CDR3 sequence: CASSFFTGELFF. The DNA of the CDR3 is TGTGCCAGCAGTTTCTTCACCGGGGAGCTGTTTTTT.

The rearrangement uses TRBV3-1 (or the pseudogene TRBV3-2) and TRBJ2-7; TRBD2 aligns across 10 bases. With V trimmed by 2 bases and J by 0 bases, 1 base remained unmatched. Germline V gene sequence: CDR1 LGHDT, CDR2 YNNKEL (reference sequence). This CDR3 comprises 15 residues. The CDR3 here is CASSQPSGSSYEQYF. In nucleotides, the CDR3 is TGTGCCAGCAGCCAACCTAGCGGGAGCTCCTACGAGCAGTACTTC.

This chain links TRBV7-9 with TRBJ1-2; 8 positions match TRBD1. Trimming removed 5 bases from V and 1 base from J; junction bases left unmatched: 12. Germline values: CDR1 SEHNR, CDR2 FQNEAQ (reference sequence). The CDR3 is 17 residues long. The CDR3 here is CASSPNRDRFVNYGYTF. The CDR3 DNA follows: TGTGCCAGCAGCCCCAACCGGGACAGGTTCGTTAACTATGGCTACACCTTC.

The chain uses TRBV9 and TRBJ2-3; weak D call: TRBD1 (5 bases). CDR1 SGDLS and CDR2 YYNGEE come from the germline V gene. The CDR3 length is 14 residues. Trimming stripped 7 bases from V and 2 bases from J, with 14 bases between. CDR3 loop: CASGPGQPTDTQYF. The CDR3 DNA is TGTGCCAGCGGACCAGGGCAGCCCACAGATACGCAGTATTTT.

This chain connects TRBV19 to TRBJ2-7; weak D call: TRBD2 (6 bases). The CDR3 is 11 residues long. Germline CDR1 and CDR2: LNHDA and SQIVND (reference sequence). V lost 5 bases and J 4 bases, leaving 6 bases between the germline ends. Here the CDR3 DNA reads TGTGCCAGTAGTGCGGGATACGAGCAGTACTTC. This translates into CASSAGYEQYF.

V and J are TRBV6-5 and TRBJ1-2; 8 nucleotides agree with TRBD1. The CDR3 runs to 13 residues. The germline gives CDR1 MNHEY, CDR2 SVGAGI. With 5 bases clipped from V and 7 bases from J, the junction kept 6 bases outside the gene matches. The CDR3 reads CASSPQGAVGYTF. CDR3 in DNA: TGTGCCAGCAGTCCTCAGGGGGCGGTTGGCTACACCTTC.

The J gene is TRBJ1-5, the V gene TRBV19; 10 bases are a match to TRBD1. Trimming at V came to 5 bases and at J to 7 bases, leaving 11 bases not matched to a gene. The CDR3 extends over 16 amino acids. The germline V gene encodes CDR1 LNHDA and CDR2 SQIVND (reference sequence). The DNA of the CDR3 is TGTGCCAGTAGTGCTAGGGACAGGGGTGTGGGGCAGCCCCAGCATTTT. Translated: CASSARDRGVGQPQHF.

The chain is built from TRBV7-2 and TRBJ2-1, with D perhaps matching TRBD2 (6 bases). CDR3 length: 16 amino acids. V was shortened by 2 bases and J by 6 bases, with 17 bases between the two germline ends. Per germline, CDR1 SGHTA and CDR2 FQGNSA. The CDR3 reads CASSLRSREYANEQFF. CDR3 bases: TGTGCCAGCAGCTTACGGTCCCGGGAGTACGCCAATGAGCAGTTCTTC.

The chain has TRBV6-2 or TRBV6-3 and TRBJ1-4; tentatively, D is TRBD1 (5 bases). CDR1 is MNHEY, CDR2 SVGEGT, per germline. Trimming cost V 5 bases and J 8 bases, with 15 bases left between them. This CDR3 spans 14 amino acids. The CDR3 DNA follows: TGTGCCAGCAGTACGGTCGTACGGGGGGAAAAACTGTTTTTT. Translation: CASSTVVRGEKLFF.

The CDR3 DNA is TGCGCCAGCAGCGGTCCAGGGGGCACCTTAGGAAACACCATATATTTT. Protein: CASSGPGGTLGNTIYF. V is TRBV4-1 and J is TRBJ1-3; 8 bases line up with TRBD1. This CDR3 spans 16 amino acids. Germline V lookup: CDR1 MGHRA, CDR2 YSYEKL. V shed 5 bases, J shed 4 bases, and the junction held 10 bases outside the gene matches.

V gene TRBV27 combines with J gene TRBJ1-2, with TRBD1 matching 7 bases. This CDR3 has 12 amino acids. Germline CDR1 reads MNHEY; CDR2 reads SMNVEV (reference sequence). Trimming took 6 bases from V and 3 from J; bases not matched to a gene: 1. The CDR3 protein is CASRQGYYGYTF. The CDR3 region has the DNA TGTGCCAGCAGACAGGGGTACTATGGCTACACCTTC.

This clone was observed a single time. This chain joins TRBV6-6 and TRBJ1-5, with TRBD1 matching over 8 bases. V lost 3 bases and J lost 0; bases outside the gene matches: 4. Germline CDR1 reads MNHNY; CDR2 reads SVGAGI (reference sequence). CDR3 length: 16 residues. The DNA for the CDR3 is TGTGCCAGCAGTTATGGGACAGGTTATAGCAATCAGCCCCAGCATTTT. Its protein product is CASSYGTGYSNQPQHF.

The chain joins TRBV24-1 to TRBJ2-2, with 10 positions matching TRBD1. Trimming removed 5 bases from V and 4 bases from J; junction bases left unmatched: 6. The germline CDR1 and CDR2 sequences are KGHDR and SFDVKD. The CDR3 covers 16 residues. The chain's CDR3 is CATSAWTGGITGELFF. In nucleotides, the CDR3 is TGTGCCACCAGTGCGTGGACAGGGGGAATCACCGGGGAGCTGTTTTTT.

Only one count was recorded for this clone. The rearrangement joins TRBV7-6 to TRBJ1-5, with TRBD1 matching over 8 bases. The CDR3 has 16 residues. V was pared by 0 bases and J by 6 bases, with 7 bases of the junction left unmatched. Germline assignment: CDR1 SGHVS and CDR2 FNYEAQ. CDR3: CASSLAPRGRSQPQHF. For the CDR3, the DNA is TGTGCCAGCAGCTTAGCGCCCAGGGGGCGAAGTCAGCCCCAGCATTTT. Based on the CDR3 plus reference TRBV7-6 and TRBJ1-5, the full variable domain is GAGVSQSPRYKVTKRGQDVALRCDPISGHVSLYWYRQALGQGPEFLTYFNYEAQQDKSGLPNDRFSAERPEGSISTLTIQRTEQRDSAMYRCASSLAPRGRSQPQHFGDGTRLSIL.

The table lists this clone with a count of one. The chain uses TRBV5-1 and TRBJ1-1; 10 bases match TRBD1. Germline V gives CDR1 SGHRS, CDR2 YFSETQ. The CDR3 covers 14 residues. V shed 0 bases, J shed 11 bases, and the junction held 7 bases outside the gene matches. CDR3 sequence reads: CASSLGQGALRAFF. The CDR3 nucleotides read TGCGCCAGCAGCTTGGGACAGGGGGCTCTTCGGGCTTTCTTT.

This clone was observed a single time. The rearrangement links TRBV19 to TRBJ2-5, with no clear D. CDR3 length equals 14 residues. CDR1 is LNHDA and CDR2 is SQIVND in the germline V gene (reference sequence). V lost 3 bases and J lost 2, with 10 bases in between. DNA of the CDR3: TGTGCCAGTAGTATTTCCGCCGGGCAAGAGACCCAGTACTTC. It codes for CASSISAGQETQYF.

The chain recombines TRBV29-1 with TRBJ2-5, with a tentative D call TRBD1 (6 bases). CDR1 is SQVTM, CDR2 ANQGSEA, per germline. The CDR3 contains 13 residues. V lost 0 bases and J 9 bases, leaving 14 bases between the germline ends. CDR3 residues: CSVEEDSLGAQYF. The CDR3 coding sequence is TGCAGCGTTGAAGAGGACAGCCTCGGGGCCCAGTACTTC.

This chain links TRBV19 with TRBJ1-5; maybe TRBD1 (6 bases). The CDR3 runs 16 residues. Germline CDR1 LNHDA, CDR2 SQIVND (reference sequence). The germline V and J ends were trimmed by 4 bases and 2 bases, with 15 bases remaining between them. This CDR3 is CASSSPGRGGNQPQHF. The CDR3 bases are TGTGCCAGTAGTAGCCCGGGCAGGGGTGGCAATCAGCCCCAGCATTTT.

The CDR3 nucleotides read TGTGCCAGCAGCCAAGCCTTGAACACTGAAGCTTTCTTT. Protein sequence: CASSQALNTEAFF. The V call is TRBV14, the J call TRBJ1-1, with unresolved D. Germline V gene lookup returns CDR1 SGHDN and CDR2 FVKESK. V was cut by 1 base and J by 0 bases, with 3 bases left in between. The CDR3 consists of 13 residues.

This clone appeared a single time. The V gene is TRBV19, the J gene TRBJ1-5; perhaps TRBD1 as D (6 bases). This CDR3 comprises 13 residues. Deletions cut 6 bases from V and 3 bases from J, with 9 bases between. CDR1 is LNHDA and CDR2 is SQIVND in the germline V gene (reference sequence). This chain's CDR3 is CASRRQDNQPQHF. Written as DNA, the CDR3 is TGTGCCAGTAGGCGACAGGACAATCAGCCCCAGCATTTT.

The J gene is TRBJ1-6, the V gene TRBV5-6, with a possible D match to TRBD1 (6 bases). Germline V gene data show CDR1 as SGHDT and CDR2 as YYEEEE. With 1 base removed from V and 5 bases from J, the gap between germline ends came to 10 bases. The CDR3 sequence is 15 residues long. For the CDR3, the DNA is TGTGCCAGCAGCTTGTCGGACAGAGATAATTCACCCCTCCACTTT. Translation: CASSLSDRDNSPLHF.

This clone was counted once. The CDR3 reads CASSYGTSGRTSSYEQYF. The CDR3 DNA is TGTGCCAGCAGTTACGGGACTAGCGGGAGGACGAGCTCCTACGAGCAGTACTTC. The rearrangement links TRBV2 to TRBJ2-7, with TRBD2 identical over 15 bases. Germline V lookup: CDR1 SNHLY, CDR2 FYNNEI. This CDR3 contains 18 residues. Unmatched junction bases numbered 8, after V lost 5 bases and J lost 0 bases.

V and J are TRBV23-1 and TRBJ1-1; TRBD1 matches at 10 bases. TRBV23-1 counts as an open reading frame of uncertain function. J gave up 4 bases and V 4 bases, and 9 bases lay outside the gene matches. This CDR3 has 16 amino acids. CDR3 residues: CASSPDRGLSGTEAFF. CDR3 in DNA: TGCGCCAGCAGTCCGGACAGGGGGTTAAGTGGCACTGAAGCTTTCTTT.

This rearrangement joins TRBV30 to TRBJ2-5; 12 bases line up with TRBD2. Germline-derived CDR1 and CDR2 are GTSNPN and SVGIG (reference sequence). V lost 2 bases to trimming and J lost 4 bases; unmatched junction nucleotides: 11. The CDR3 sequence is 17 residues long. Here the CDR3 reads CAWSPGGLAGRGETQYF. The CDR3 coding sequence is TGTGCCTGGAGTCCAGGGGGACTAGCGGGTCGTGGAGAGACCCAGTACTTC.

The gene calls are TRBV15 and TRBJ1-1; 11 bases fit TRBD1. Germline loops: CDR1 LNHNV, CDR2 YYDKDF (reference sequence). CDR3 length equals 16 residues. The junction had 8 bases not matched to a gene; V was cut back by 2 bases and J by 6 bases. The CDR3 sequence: CATSRKYGQGASEAFF. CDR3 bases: TGTGCCACCAGCAGAAAATATGGACAGGGGGCCTCTGAAGCTTTCTTT.

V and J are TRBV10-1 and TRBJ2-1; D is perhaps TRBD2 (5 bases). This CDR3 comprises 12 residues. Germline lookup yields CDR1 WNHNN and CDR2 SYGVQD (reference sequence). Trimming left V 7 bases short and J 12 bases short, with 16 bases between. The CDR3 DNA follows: TGCGCCAGCAAGAGCGGACCAAAGAGGCAGTTCTTC. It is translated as CASKSGPKRQFF.